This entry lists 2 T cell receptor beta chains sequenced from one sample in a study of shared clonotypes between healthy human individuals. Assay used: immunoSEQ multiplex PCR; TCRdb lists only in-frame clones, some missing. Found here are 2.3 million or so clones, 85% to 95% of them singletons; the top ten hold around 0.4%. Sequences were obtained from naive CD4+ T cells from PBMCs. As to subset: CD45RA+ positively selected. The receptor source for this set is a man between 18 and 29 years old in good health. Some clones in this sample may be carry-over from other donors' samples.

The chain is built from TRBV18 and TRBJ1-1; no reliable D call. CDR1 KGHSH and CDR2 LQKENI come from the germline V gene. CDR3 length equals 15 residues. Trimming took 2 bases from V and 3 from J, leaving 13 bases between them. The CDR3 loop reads CASSPKIRPDTEAFF. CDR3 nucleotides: TGTGCCAGCTCACCAAAAATACGTCCGGACACTGAAGCTTTCTTT.

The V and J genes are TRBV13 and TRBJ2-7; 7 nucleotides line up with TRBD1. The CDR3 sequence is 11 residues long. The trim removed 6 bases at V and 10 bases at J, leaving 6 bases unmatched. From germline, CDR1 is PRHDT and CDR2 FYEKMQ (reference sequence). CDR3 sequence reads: CASSTDRTQYF. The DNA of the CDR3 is TGTGCCAGCAGTACGGACAGGACACAGTACTTC.